The rows below give T cell receptor beta chains drawn from one sample of a study of blood T cell repertoires in COVID-19. The method was immunoSEQ multiplex PCR; TCRdb's version includes in-frame clones alone and lacks a portion of them. This table has more than 85,000 clones, approximately 86% appearing once. The sample consisted of peripheral blood. The receptors derive from a man between 45 and 60 years old with COVID-19, enrolled during active disease. The CDR3 runs from the conserved cysteine through the conserved F or W. Size is omitted from some rows. Given values are once, few, many or a class for expanded clones.

CDR3,size,V
CASSQGEQYNEQFF,.,TRBV4-1
CASRTGGIPYEQYF,.,TRBV5-1
CASRTTMNTEAFF,.,TRBV5-1
CASSLGGQGEVRQFF,.,TRBV5-8
CASSYKETQYF,.,TRBV6-2/TRBV6-3
CASSLDRGLITGELFF,.,TRBV7-9
CASSQGRNQPQHF,.,TRBV3-1/TRBV3-2
CASSTTGTPNQPQHF,.,TRBV6-2/TRBV6-3
CASSDRQRYGYTF,.,TRBV19
CASSIRGLDEKLFF,.,TRBV7-9
CSVRGQASSYNEQFF,.,TRBV29-1
CSVIGSGKGEKLFF,.,TRBV29-1
CASSLGRRRTDTQYF,.,TRBV7-2
CASSQGTGASLPYGYTF,.,TRBV7-9
CAWSPSGGASEAFF,.,TRBV30
CASSSSRVYGYTF,.,TRBV12-3/TRBV12-4
CASSQNPGGLSTEAFF,.,TRBV6-6
CASSPRGGPGLEQYF,.,TRBV27
CASSPTTADRGSGNTIYF,.,TRBV18
CASSQRQVVSYNEQFF,.,TRBV5-1
CASSDRAYYSNQPQHF,.,TRBV6-1
CASRKGRVLPEQYF,.,TRBV6-5
CAWNRQVQETQYF,.,TRBV30
CAWSRGIANYGYTF,.,TRBV30
CASSYRTDDNEQFF,.,TRBV6-5
CASSAQTGTGGSSYNSPLHF,.,TRBV6-6
CASSIGQAYQPQHF,.,TRBV19
CASSQEIRRHTQYF,.,TRBV3-1/TRBV3-2
CAMRDTEAFF,.,TRBV28
CASSSWTGAPEAFF,.,TRBV6-5
CASRRPGTGGEKLFF,few,TRBV28
CASSRRRAEAFF,once,TRBV12-3/TRBV12-4
CASSPGSVQPQHF,.,TRBV6-5
CASSLDEARGFSPLHF,.,TRBV11-2
CASSHLAGGNNEQFF,.,TRBV4-2
CSVNQGWTNYGYTF,.,TRBV29-1
CASNQVYRAFF,.,TRBV28
CASSGAATNEKLFF,.,TRBV6-2/TRBV6-3